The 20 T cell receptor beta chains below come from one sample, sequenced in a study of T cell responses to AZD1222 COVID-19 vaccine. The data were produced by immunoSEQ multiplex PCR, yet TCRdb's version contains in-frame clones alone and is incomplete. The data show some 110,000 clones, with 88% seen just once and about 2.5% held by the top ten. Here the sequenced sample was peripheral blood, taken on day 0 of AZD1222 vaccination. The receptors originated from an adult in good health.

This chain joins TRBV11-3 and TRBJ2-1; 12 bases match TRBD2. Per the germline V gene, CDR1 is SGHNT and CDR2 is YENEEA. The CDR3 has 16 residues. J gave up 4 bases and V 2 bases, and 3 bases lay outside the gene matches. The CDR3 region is CASSLLAGGPYNEQFF. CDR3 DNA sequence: TGTGCCAGCAGCTTACTAGCGGGGGGGCCATACAATGAGCAGTTCTTC. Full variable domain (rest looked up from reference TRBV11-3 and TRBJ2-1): EAGVVQSPRYKIIEKKQPVAFWCNPISGHNTLYWYLQNLGQGPELLIRYENEEAVDDSQLPKDRFSAERLKGVDSTLKIQPAELGDSAVYLCASSLLAGGPYNEQFFGPGTRLTVL.

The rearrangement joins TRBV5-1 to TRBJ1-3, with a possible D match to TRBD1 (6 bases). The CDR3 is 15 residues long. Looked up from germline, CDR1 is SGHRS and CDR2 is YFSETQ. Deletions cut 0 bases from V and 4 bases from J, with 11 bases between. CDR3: CASSLGAGEGNTIYF. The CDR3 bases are TGCGCCAGCAGCTTGGGAGCAGGGGAGGGAAACACCATATATTTT.

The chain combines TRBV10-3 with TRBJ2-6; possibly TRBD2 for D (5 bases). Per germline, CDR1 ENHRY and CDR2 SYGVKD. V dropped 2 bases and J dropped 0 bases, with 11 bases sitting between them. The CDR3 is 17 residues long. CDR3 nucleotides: TGTGCCATCAGTGAGCTCCCCCGGGACTCTGGGGCCAACGTCCTGACTTTC. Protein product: CAISELPRDSGANVLTF.

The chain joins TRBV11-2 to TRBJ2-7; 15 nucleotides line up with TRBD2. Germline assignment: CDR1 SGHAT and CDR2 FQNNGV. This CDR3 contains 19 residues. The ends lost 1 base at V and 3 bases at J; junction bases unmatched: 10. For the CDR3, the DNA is TGTGCCAGCAGCTTAGCGGCCGGACTAGCGGGAGGGCCCCACTACGAGCAGTACTTC. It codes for CASSLAAGLAGGPHYEQYF.

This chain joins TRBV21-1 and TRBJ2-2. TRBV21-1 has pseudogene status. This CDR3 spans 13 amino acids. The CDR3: CASSRGRTGELFF. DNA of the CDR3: TGTGCCAGCAGCAGAGGACGCACCGGGGAGCTGTTTTTT.

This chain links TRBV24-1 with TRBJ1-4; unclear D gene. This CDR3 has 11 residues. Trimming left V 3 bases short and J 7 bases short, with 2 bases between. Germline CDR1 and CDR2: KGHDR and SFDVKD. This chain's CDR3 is CATSDREKLFF. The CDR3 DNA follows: TGTGCCACCAGTGATCGTGAAAAACTGTTTTTT.

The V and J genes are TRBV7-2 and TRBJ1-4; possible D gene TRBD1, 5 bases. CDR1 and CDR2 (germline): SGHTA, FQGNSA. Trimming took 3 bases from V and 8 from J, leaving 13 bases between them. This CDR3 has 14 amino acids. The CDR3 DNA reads TGTGCCAGCAGCTTGGGGCCTCAGGTCGAAAAACTGTTTTTT. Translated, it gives CASSLGPQVEKLFF.

CDR3 residues: CASSFVQSSYNEQFF. CDR3 in DNA: TGTGCCAGCAGCTTTGTACAGAGCTCCTACAATGAGCAGTTCTTC. The chain uses TRBV5-5 and TRBJ2-1; no reliable D call. The germline V gene encodes CDR1 SGHKS and CDR2 YYEKEE (reference sequence). The CDR3 contains 15 residues. Trimming removed 2 bases from V and 0 bases from J, with 9 bases in between.

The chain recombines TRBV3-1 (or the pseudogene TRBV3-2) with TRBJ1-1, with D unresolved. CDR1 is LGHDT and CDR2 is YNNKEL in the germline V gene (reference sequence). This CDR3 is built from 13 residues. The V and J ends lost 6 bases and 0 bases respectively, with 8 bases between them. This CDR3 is CASRLSMNTEAFF. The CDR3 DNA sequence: TGTGCCAGCAGACTGAGCATGAACACTGAAGCTTTCTTT.

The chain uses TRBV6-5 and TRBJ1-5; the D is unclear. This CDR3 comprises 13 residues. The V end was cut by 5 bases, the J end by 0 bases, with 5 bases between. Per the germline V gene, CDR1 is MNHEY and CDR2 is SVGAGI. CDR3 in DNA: TGTGCCAGCAGTCCGTATAGCAATCAGCCCCAGCATTTT. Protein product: CASSPYSNQPQHF.

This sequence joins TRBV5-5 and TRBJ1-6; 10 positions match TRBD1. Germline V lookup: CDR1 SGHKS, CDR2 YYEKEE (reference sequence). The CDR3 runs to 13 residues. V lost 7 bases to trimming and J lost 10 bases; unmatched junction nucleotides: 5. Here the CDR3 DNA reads TGTGCCAGCGAGACAGGGGGCGGCTCACCCCTCCACTTT. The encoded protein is CASETGGGSPLHF.

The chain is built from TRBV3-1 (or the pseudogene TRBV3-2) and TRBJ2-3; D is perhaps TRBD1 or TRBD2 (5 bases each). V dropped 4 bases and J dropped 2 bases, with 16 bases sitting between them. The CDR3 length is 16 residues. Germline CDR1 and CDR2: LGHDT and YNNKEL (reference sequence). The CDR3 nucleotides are TGTGCCAGCAGCCCCGGGGCCAGCGCCTACACAGATACGCAGTATTTT. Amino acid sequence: CASSPGASAYTDTQYF.

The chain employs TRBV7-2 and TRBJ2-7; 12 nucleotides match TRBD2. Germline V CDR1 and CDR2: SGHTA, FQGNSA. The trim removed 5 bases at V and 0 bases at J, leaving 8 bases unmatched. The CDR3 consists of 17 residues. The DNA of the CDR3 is TGTGCCAGCAGCCCCGTGGGGACTAGCGGGCGCTCCTACGAGCAGTACTTC. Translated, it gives CASSPVGTSGRSYEQYF.

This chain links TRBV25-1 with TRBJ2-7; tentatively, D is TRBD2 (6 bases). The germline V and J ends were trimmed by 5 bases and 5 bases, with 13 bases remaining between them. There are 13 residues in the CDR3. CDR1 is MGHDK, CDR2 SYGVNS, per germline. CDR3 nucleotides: TGTGCCAGCAGTTTAGGAGGGGCGGACGAGCAGTACTTC. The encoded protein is CASSLGGADEQYF.

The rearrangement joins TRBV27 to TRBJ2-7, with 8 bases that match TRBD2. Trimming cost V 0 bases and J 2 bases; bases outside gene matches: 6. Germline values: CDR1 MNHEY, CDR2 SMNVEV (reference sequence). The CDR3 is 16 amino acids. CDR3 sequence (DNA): TGTGCCAGCAGTTTATCGCTAGCGGGTTCCACCTACGAGCAGTACTTC. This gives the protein CASSLSLAGSTYEQYF.

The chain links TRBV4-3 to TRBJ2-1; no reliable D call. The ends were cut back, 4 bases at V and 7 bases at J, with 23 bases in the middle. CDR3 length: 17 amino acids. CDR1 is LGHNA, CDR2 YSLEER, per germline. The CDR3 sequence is CASSLTSPGSLRNEQFF. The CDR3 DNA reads TGCGCCAGCAGCCTTACAAGTCCCGGGTCCCTCCGGAATGAGCAGTTCTTC.

CDR3 amino acids: CASSFLGRGQMEQYF. DNA of the CDR3: TGTGCCAGCAGCTTTCTCGGAAGGGGGCAAATGGAGCAGTACTTC. The V gene is TRBV12-1, the J gene TRBJ2-7; no DNA check was done on the table's D call, TRBD1. TRBV12-1 is annotated as a pseudogene. The CDR3 has 15 residues.

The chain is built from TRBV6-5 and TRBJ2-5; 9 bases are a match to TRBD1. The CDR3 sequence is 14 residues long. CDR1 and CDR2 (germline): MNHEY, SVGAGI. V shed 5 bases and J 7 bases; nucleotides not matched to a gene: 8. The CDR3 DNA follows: TGTGCCAGCAGTCCTCCGGGACAGGGAGCGACCCAGTACTTC. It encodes CASSPPGQGATQYF.

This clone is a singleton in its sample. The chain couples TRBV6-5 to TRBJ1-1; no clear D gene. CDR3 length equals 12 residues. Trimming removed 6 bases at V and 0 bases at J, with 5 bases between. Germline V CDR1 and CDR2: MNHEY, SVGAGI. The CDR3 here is CASRRMNTEAFF. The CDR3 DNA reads TGTGCCAGCAGACGGATGAACACTGAAGCTTTCTTT.

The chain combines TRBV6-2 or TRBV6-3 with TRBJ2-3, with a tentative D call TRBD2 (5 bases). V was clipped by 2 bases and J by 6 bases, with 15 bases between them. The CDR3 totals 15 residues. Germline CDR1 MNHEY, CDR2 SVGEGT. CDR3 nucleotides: TGTGCCAGCAGTTACCTAGGAGGAGGAGGTGATACGCAGTATTTT. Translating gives CASSYLGGGGDTQYF.